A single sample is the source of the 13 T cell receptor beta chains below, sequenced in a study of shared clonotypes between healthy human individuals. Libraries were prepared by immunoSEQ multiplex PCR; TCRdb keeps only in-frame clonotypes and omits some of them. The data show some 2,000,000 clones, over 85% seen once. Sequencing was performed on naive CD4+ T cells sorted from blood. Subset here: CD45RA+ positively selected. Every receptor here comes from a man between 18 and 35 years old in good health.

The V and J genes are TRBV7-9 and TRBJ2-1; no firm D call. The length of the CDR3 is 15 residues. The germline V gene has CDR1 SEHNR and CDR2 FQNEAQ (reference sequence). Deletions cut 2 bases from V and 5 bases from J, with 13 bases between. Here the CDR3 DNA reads TGTGCCAGCAGCTTATTTCTGGATTTAAACAATGAGCAGTTCTTC. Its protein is CASSLFLDLNNEQFF.

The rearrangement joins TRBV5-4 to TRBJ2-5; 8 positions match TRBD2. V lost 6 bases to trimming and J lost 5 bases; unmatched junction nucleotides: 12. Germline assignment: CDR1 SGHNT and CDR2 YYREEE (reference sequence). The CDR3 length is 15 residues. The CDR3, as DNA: TGTGCCAGCACCGTAGCGGGAAGGGCAAGGGAGACCCAGTACTTC. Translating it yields CASTVAGRARETQYF.

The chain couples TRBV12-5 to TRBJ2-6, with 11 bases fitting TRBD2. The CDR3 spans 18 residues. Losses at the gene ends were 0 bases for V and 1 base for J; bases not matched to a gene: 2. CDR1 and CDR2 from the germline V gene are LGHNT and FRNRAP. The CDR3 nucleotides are TGTGCTAGTGGTTTGGTACTAGCGGGAGAGTCTGGGGCCAACGTCCTGACTTTC. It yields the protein CASGLVLAGESGANVLTF.

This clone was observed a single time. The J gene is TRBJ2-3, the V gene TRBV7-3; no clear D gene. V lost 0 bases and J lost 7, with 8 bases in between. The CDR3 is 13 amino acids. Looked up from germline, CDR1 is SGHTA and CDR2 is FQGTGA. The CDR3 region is CASSLTATHTQYF. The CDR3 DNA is TGTGCCAGCAGCTTAACTGCCACTCATACGCAGTATTTT. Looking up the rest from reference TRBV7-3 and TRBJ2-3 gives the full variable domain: GAGVSQTPSNKVTEKGKYVELRCDPISGHTALYWYRQSLGQGPEFLIYFQGTGAADDSGLPNDRFFAVRPEGSVSTLKIQRTERGDSAVYLCASSLTATHTQYFGPGTRLTVL.

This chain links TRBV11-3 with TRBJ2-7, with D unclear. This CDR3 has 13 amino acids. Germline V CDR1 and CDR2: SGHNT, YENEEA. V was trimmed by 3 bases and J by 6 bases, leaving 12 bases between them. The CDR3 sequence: CASSLTGAGEQYF. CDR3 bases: TGTGCCAGCAGCTTGACCGGCGCAGGCGAGCAGTACTTC.

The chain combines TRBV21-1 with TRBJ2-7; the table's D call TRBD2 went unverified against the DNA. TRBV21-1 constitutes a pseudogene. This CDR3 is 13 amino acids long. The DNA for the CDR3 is TGTGCCAGCAGCAAACCGACTAGGAACGAGCAGTACTTC. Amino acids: CASSKPTRNEQYF.

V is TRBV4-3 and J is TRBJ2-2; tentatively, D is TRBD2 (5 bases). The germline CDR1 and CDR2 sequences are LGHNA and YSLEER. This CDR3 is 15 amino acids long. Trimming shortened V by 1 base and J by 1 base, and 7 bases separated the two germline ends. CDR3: CASSQVGGNTGELFF. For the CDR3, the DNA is TGCGCCAGCAGCCAAGTTGGAGGGAACACCGGGGAGCTGTTTTTT.

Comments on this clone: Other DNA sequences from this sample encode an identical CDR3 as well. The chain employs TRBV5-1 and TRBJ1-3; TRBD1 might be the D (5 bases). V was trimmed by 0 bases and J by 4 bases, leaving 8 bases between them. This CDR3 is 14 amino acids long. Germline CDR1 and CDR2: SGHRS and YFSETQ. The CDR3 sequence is CASSLVGEGNTIYF. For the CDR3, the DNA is TGCGCCAGCAGCTTGGTAGGGGAAGGAAACACCATATATTTT.

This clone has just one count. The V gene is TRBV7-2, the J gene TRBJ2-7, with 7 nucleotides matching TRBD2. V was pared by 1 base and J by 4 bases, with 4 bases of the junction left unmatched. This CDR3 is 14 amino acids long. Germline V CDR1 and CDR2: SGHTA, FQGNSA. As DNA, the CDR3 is TGTGCCAGCAGCTTAGGCGGGAGTGGGTACGAGCAGTACTTC. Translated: CASSLGGSGYEQYF.

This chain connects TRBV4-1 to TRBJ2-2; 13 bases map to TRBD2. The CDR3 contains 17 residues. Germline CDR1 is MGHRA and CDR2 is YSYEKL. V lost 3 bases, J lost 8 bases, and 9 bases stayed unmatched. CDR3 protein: CASSQEGTSGAGGELFF. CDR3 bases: TGCGCCAGCAGCCAGGAGGGGACTAGCGGGGCAGGTGGGGAGCTGTTTTTT.

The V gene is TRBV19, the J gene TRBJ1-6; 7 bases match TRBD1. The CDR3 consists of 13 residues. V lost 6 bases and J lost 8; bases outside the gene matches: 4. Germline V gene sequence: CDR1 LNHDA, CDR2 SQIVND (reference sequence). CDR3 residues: CASRRQGDSPLHF. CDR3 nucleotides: TGTGCCAGTAGGAGACAGGGAGATTCACCCCTCCACTTT.

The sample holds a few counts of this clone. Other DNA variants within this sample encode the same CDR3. DNA for the CDR3: TGTGCCAGCAGCTTAGTGGGGGAGACCCAGTACTTC. It yields the protein CASSLVGETQYF. J is TRBJ2-5 and V is TRBV7-9; D unresolved. V lost 1 base to trimming and J lost 5 bases, with 5 bases between them. The CDR3 has 12 residues. The germline gives CDR1 SEHNR, CDR2 FQNEAQ (reference sequence).

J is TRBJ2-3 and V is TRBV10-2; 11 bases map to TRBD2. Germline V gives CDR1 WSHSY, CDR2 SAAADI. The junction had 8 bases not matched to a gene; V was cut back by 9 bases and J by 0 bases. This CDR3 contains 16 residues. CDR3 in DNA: TGCGCCAGTAGACTAGCGGGACCTTCTAGCACAGATACGCAGTATTTT. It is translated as CASRLAGPSSTDTQYF.